This T cell receptor beta chain was recorded in a study of T-cell reconstitution after alpha-beta-depleted transplantation in children (dated by TCRdb to the mid-2010s). Study-wide context: Using TCR repertoire profiling, the study followed T-cell immune reconstitution in a quantitative way in children after TCRalphabeta/CD19-depleted allogeneic hematopoietic cell transplantation.

In the paper's terms, the treatment or condition label means: allogeneic hematopoietic cell transplantation with graft depleted of TCRalphabeta T cells and CD19 B cells. The children who served as transplant recipients had been given grafts of TCRalphabeta/CD19-depleted allogeneic hematopoietic cells. The paper as a whole reports these results and caveats: About two months after transplant, the apparently early recovery of alphabetaT-cell counts reportedly depended on just several hundred clones that had expanded rapidly and came from non-depleted graft cells. In some patients, the high TCRbeta diversity seen at day 60 was put down to recipient T cells and intrathymic progenitors that had survived conditioning. The frequencies of hyperexpanded clones fell over the following months, and after one year, T-cell counts and TCRbeta diversity were mostly attributed to newly produced T cells.

V loses 7 bases at its end and J loses 5 bases; junction bases beyond the gene matches: 8. The CDR3 covers 15 residues, taking in both the cysteine and the phenylalanine. The kept DNA is CDR3 alone, 45 bases in frame from the first base. This clonotype was seen repeatedly, ten times or more. There is no known antigen for this receptor. It has no much larger one-base neighbor in the sample; base qualities were not kept. Libraries were constructed by PCR. The listed sequencing device is Illumina HiSeq 2500. TCR library preparation used molecular barcoding, with unique molecular identifiers applied to normalize quantification of the TCRbeta repertoire. The raw public reads went through TCRdb reprocessing: fastp at Q25, MiXCR clone calling, in-frame beta chains kept. Rows matching on CDR3 protein sequence are summarized as one entry with the most common DNA and genes. For this sample the table gives 330,000 or so distinct CDR3 sequences, of which around 9.1% were detected only once. Jointly, the top ten make up less than 9% of the sample.

Specimen: PBMCs, collected before TCRalphabeta/CD19-depleted stem cell transplant. The chain is encoded by TRBV12-3 or TRBV12-4 joined to TRBJ1-6; 7 bases in the middle match TRBD1. The TCR comes from a boy in the first two years of life with acute myeloid leukemia, due to receive a stem cell transplant. The nucleotides read TGTGCCAGCACCTTACAGGGGACCCATAATTCACCCCTCCACTTT. Translation gives CASTLQGTHNSPLHF.